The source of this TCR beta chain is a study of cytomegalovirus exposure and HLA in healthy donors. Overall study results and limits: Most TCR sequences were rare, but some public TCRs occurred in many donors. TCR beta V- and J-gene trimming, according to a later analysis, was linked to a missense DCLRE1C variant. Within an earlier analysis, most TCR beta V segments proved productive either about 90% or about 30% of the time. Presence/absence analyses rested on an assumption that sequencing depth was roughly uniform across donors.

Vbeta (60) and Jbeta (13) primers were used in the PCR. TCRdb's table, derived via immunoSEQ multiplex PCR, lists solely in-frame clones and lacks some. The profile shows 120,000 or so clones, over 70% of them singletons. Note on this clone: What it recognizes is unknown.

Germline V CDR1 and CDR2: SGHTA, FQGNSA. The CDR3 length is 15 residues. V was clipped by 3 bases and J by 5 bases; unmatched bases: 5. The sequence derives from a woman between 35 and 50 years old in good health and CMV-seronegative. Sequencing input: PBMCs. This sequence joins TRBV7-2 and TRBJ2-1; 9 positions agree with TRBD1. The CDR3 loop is CASSFGQGIDNEQFF. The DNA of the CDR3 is TGTGCCAGCAGCTTCGGACAGGGGATCGACAATGAGCAGTTCTTC.